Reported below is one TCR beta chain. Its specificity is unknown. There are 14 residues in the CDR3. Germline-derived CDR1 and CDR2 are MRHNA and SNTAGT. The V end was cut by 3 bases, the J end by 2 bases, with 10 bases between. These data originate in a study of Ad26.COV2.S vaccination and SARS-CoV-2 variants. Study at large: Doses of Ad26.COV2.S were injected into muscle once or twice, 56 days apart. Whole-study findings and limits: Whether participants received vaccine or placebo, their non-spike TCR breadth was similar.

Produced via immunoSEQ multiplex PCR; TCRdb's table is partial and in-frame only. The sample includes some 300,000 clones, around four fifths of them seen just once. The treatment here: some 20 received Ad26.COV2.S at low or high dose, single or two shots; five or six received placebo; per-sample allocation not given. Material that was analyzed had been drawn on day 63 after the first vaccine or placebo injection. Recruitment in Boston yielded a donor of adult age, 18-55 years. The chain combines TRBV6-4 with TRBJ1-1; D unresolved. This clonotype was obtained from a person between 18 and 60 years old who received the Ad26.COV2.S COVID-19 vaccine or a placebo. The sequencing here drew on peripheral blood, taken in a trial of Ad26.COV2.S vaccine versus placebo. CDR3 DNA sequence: TGTGCCAGCAGTGAGACAAGACATAACACTGAAGCTTTCTTT. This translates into CASSETRHNTEAFF.